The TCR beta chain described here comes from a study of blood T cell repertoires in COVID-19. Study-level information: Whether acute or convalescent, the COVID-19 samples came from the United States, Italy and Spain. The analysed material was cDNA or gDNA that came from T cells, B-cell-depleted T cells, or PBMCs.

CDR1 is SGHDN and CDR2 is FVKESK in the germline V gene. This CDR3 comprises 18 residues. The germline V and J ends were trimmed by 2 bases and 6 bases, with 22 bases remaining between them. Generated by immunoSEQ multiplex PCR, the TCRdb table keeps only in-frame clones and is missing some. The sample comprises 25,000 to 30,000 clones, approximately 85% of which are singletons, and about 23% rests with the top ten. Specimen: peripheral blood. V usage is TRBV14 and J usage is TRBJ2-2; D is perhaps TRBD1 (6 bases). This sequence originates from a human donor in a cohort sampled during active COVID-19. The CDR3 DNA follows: TGTGCCAGCAGCCAATTCCCGATACAGGGTTACAATGCCGGGGAGCTGTTTTTT. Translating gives CASSQFPIQGYNAGELFF.